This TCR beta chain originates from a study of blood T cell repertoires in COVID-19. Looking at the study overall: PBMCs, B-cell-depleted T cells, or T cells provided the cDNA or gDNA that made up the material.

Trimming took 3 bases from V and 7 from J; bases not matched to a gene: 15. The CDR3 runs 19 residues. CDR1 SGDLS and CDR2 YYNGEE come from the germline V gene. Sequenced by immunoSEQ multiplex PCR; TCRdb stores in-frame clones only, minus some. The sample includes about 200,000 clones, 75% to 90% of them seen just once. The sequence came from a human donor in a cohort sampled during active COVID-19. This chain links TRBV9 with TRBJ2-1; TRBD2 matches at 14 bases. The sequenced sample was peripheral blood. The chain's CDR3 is CASSEPGLAGVMGPNEQFF. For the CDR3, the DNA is TGTGCCAGCAGCGAACCGGGACTAGCGGGAGTTATGGGGCCGAATGAGCAGTTCTTC.